This T cell receptor beta chain comes out of a study of blood T cell repertoires in COVID-19 (TCRdb year 2020). With respect to the entire study: Samples from collaborators originated in the United States, Italy and Spain and spanned both the acute and convalescent phases of COVID-19. The prospective study material was composed of cDNA or gDNA derived from T cells, B-cell-depleted T cells, or PBMCs. Subjects who had been exposed to COVID-19, were actively infected with it, or had recovered from it provided the deeply sampled blood TCRbeta repertoires that made up the dataset. The repertoires were released in a freely available public database intended as a resource for research on the immune response to SARS-CoV-2. The samples were drawn from two sources: the first 160 participants of the ongoing ImmuneRACE study, and over 950 subjects contributed by 6 global collaborators. Nearly every sample came with metadata listing a de-identified subject ID, COVID-19 status, age in years and sex. HLA class I and class II types, where available, came from metadata supplied by the sample provider rather than from assay-based typing. General findings and caveats noted by the study authors: How much clinical and demographic metadata was included differed by source and by participant, and the metadata was provided uncurated.

The CDR3 spans 12 residues, from the cysteine through the phenylalanine. Only the CDR3 portion is preserved as DNA: 36 bases, with reading frame beginning at the first base. Between the V and J ends, shortened by 7 bases and 4 bases respectively, the junction contains 13 bases. CDR1 and CDR2 were assigned from the germline V gene (reference sequence) as GTSNPN and SVGIG. This clone was counted at least ten times. Its antigen is not yet known. No much larger clonotype is one base removed from it; base qualities were not supplied. TCRbeta CDR3 regions were amplified from genomic DNA using the immunoSEQ Assay, a bias-controlled multiplex PCR. On the study's bioinformatics: The number of nucleated cells in each sample was estimated from the amplification of reference gene primers within the assay. To quantify the absolute abundance of each unique TCRbeta CDR3 rearrangement, sequence reads were collapsed and filtered. For each sample, productive Simpson clonality was calculated by taking the square root of Simpson's diversity index across productive rearrangements. The immuneACCESS repertoire file appears here via TCRdb, limited to in-frame rearrangements. These files lack a portion of the clones; in checked studies, under half of the deficit traces to unresolved V genes, and the cause of the others is not known. That table gives V, J and clone size, and the DNA gave D and trimming. In all, the sample holds more than 350,000 clones, and about 86% of those were seen once. The biggest ten clones account for 10% of the sample.

Participants in the prospective study were enrolled through a virtual design, were aged about 18 to 100 years, and lived in roughly 24 United States geographic areas. To assign participants to cohorts, the prospective study relied on clinical history that participants themselves reported in a screening survey and a study questionnaire. For ImmuneRACE Cohort 3, a participant was defined as recovered based on two consecutive negative NP/OP PCR tests, clearance by a healthcare professional, or resolution of symptoms. Mobile phlebotomists in the prospective study collected whole blood, serum and a nasopharyngeal or oropharyngeal swab from every participant. Additional blood draws and questionnaires over an approximately two-month period could optionally be provided by prospective study participants. Blood samples from the prospective study were shipped frozen or at room temperature prior to DNA extraction.

This chain joins TRBV30 to TRBJ1-2; the best D guess is TRBD1, with 6 bases matching. Sample: PBMCs or T cells enriched from blood (not recorded which). The sequence derives from a woman between 50 and 59 years old who had recovered from COVID-19. The CDR3 region has the sequence CALQGDFYGYTF. Read as DNA, the sequence is TGTGCCTTACAGGGCGACTTCTATGGCTACACCTTC.